The 3 T cell receptor beta chains presented below share a single source sample, sequenced in a study of technical replicates of blood from a few donors. The table came from immunoSEQ multiplex PCR; TCRdb's copy has only in-frame clones and leaves some out. The top ten clones hold roughly 4.2% of a sample with tens of thousands of clones, about 91% of them seen once. The sequencing sample was made of PBMCs. These receptor sequences come from a human donor in good health. Some clones in this sample may be carry-over from other donors' samples.

The chain is built from TRBV5-6 and TRBJ1-4; 8 bases agree with TRBD1. With 4 bases clipped from V and 5 bases from J, the junction kept 7 bases outside the gene matches. CDR1 and CDR2 from the germline V gene are SGHDT and YYEEEE. The CDR3 length is 15 residues. The CDR3 region has the DNA TGTGCCAGCAGCGTAGGGGACAGGTGGAATGAAAAACTGTTTTTT. It encodes CASSVGDRWNEKLFF.

The rearrangement links TRBV9 to TRBJ2-5; TRBD1 aligns across 12 bases. The CDR3 covers 16 residues. V was clipped by 7 bases and J by 5 bases; unmatched bases: 12. Looked up from germline, CDR1 is SGDLS and CDR2 is YYNGEE. CDR3 residues: CASFHTGQGALETQYF. In DNA form, the CDR3 reads TGTGCCAGCTTCCACACGGGACAGGGGGCATTGGAGACCCAGTACTTC.

The chain has TRBV11-1 and TRBJ2-3; TRBD2 aligns across 14 bases. Germline V lookup: CDR1 SGHAT, CDR2 FQDESV (reference sequence). The CDR3 has 14 residues. The J segment lost 9 bases and the V segment lost 1 base, leaving 0 bases of the junction unmatched. The CDR3: CASSLGLAGGTQYF. The CDR3 DNA is TGTGCCAGCAGCTTAGGACTAGCGGGGGGGACGCAGTATTTT.